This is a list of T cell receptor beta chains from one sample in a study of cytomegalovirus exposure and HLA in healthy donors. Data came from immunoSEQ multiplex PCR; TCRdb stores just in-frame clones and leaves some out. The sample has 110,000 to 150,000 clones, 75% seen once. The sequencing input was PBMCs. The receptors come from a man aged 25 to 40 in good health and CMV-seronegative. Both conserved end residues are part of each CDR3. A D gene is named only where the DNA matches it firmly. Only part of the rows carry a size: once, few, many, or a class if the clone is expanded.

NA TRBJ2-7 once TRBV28 TGTGCCAGCAGTTTTTCGTTGGCAGGCTACGAGCAGTACTTC CASSFSLAGYEQYF
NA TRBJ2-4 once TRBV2 TGTGCCAGCAAGGGTAGGCCAGGGCTAGCCAAAAACATTCAGTACTTC CASKGRPGLAKNIQYF
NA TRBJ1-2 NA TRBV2 TGTGCCAGCAGTGAGACGCGATCACAGGGAACTCAAGCTAACTATGGCTACACCTTC CASSETRSQGTQANYGYTF
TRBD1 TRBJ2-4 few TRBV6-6 TGTGCCAGCAGTAAGACAGGGGCGGAAAACAGTCAGTACTTC CASSKTGAENSQYF
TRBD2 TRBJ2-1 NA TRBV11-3 TGTGCCAGCAGCTTAGTTGGCGGCGGGAGTGATGAGCAGTTCTTC CASSLVGGGSDEQFF
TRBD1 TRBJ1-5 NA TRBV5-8 TGTGCCAGCAGAAACTCGGGACAGGCAGGATATAGCAATCAGCCCCAGCATTTT CASRNSGQAGYSNQPQHF
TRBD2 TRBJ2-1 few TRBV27 TGTGCCAGCAGTTTATCTCTAGCGGGAGCAGGCGAGCAGTTCTTC CASSLSLAGAGEQFF
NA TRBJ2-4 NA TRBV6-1 TGTGCCAGCAGTTCGGCAGGAGGCAAAAACATTCAGTACTTC CASSSAGGKNIQYF
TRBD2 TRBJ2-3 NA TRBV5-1 TGCGCCAGCAGCAAGGGACTAGCGGGGCATGGCACAGATACGCAGTATTTT CASSKGLAGHGTDTQYF
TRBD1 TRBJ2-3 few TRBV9 TGTGCCAGCAGCGTAGGGGACAGGGGACCTAGCACAGATACGCAGTATTTT CASSVGDRGPSTDTQYF
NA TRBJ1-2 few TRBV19 TGTGCCAGTAGTCCCAGGGACCCCGGACAGTATGGCTACACCTTC CASSPRDPGQYGYTF
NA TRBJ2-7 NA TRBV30 TGTGCCTGGAGGTTAGCCGACGAGCAGTACTTC CAWRLADEQYF
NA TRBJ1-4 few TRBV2 TGTGCCAGCAGCCCAGGAGGGGCAGGCGAAAAACTGTTTTTT CASSPGGAGEKLFF
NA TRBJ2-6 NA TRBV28 TGTGCCACACGTGGGCTCTCTGGGGCCAACGGCCTGACTTTC CATRGLSGANGLTF
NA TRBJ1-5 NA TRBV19 TGTGCCAGTACCCCCGGGGTAGGTAGTCAGCCCCAGCATTTT CASTPGVGSQPQHF
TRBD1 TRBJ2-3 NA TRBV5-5 TGTGCCAGCAGCGGACAGGGGGGCAGCACAGATACGCAGTATTTT CASSGQGGSTDTQYF
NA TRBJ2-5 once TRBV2 TGTGCCAGCAGGGGGGATGGGAGGGAGACCCAGTACTTC CASRGDGRETQYF
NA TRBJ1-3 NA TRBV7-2 TGTGCCAGCAGCCCCCCCGGGAGAAACACCATATATTTT CASSPPGRNTIYF
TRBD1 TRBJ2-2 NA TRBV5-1 TGCGCCAGCAGCCCCGACAGGGACCTAAGTACCGGGGAGCTGTTTTTT CASSPDRDLSTGELFF
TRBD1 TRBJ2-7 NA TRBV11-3 TGTGCCAGCAGACCGGGACAGGGTTCCTACGAGCAGTACTTC CASRPGQGSYEQYF
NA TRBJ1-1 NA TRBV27 TGTGCCAGCAGTTTATCGGCCTGGAGGGGTTCTGAAGCTTTCTTT CASSLSAWRGSEAFF
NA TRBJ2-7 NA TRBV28 TGTGCCAGCAGTTTCCAAGGGGCCGGCTACGAGCAGTACTTC CASSFQGAGYEQYF
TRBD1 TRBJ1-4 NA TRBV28 TGTGCCAGCAGTTTTCTCGGGACAGGGAATGAAAAACTGTTTTTT CASSFLGTGNEKLFF
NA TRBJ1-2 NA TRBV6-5 TGTGCCAGTAGTTACTCTCGCGTCCATGGCTACACCTTC CASSYSRVHGYTF
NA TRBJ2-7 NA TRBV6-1 TGTGCCAGCAGTGGGACAGACTACTACGAGCAGTACTTC CASSGTDYYEQYF
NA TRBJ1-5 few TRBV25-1 TGTGCCAGCAGTGATGGCAGTTATAGCAATCAGCCCCAGCATTTT CASSDGSYSNQPQHF
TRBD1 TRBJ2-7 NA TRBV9 TGTGCCAGCAGCGATGGACAGGGGGACTACGAGCAGTACTTC CASSDGQGDYEQYF
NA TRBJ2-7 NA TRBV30 TGTGCCTGGAGCAGAAAACAGGGTTACGAGCAGTACTTC CAWSRKQGYEQYF
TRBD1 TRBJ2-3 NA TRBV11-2 TGTGCCAGCAGCTTCGACAGGGCAGATACGCAGTATTTT CASSFDRADTQYF
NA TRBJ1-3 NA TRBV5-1 TGCGCCAGCGGCCCCGGGAGCTCTGGAAACACCATATATTTT CASGPGSSGNTIYF
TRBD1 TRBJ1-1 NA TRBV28 TGTGCCAGCATCTCCCCCCCGGGGACAGGGAAGTACACTGAAGCTTTCTTT CASISPPGTGKYTEAFF
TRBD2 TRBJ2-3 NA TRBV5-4 TGTGCCAGCAGCCCAGCGGGGGGGCTGGGAAGCACAGATACGCAGTATTTT CASSPAGGLGSTDTQYF
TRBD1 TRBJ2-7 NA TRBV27 TGTGCCAGCAGTCCCGGACAGGGCTTTACCTACGAGCAGTACTTC CASSPGQGFTYEQYF
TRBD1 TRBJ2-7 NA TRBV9 TGTGCCAGCAGCGAGGGGCAGGGGGCGACCTACGAGCAGTACTTC CASSEGQGATYEQYF
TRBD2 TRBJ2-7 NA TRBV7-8 TGTGCCAGCATGGCCCGCGGGAGCTCCTACGAGCAGTACTTC CASMARGSSYEQYF
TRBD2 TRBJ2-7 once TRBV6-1 TGTGCCAGCAGCGTACTAGCGGACTACGAGCAGTACTTC CASSVLADYEQYF
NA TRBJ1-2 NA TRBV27 TGTGCCAGCAGCTTCCGGGGGGGGAAGGCTACTAACTATGGCTACACCTTC CASSFRGGKATNYGYTF
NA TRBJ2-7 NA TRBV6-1 TGTGCCAGCAGTGAAGGCCGGGAGCAGTACTTC CASSEGREQYF